A single sample is the source of the 23 T cell receptor beta chains below, sequenced in a study of T cell repertoires in cytomegalovirus infection. MiXCR was run by TCRdb on the reads, yielding one entry per CDR3 protein. The sample has over 150,000 distinct CDR3 sequences, 13% to 15% seen once. Source material: PBMCs. The origin of the receptors is a human donor in good health (CMV status not recorded). Some clones in this sample may be carry-over from other donors' samples.

There are many counts of this clonotype. V gene TRBV6-6 combines with J gene TRBJ2-7, with 7 bases aligning to TRBD1. Germline V gene lookup returns CDR1 MNHNY and CDR2 SVGAGI (reference sequence). CDR3 length: 16 residues. V lost 2 bases, J lost 1 base, and 8 bases stayed unmatched. DNA of the CDR3: TGTGCCAGCAGTTACGGGGCTGGGGACAGTTCCTACGAGCAGTACTTC. Protein sequence: CASSYGAGDSSYEQYF.

In its sample, this clonotype was seen a few times. The chain is built from TRBV29-1 and TRBJ1-1, with D unclear. V dropped 0 bases and J dropped 10 bases, with 9 bases sitting between them. Germline-derived CDR1 and CDR2 are SQVTM and ANQGSEA. CDR3 length: 11 residues. For the CDR3, the DNA is TGCAGCGTTGAAGACAGGCAAACAGCTTTCTTT. Translating gives CSVEDRQTAFF.

This clonotype has ten or more counts. The chain has TRBV24-1 and TRBJ1-5; 7 nucleotides align to TRBD1. CDR3 length: 12 amino acids. The V and J ends lost 4 bases and 9 bases, in that order; junction bases with no gene match: 2. Per the germline V gene, CDR1 is KGHDR and CDR2 is SFDVKD. This chain's CDR3 is CATSDPGGPQHF. The CDR3 bases are TGTGCCACCAGTGACCCAGGGGGGCCCCAGCATTTT.

The CDR3 DNA sequence: TGCAGCGTAGGAACTAGCGGGAGCACAGATACGCAGTATTTT. Translation gives CSVGTSGSTDTQYF. The V gene is TRBV29-1, the J gene TRBJ2-3; 9 bases line up with TRBD2. In germline, CDR1 is SQVTM, CDR2 ANQGSEA. CDR3 size: 14 residues. Unmatched junction bases numbered 4, after V lost 6 bases and J lost 0 bases.

V usage is TRBV7-9 and J usage is TRBJ1-3; D not resolved. With 8 bases removed from V and 4 bases from J, the gap between germline ends came to 9 bases. This CDR3 has 12 amino acids. Germline values: CDR1 SEHNR, CDR2 FQNEAQ (reference sequence). This chain's CDR3 is CASEAMGNTIYF. CDR3 DNA: TGTGCCAGCGAGGCGATGGGAAACACCATATATTTT. The complete variable domain, with remaining parts taken from reference TRBV7-9 and TRBJ1-3, reads DTGVSQNPRHKITKRGQNVTFRCDPISEHNRLYWYRQTLGQGPEFLTYFQNEAQLEKSRLLSDRFSAERPKGSFSTLEIQRTEQGDSAMYLCASEAMGNTIYFGEGSWLTVV.

This clonotype came up many times. V gene TRBV14 combines with J gene TRBJ2-7; 7 bases agree with TRBD1. Trimming removed 4 bases from V and 3 bases from J; junction bases left unmatched: 6. This CDR3 is built from 14 residues. CDR1 is SGHDN, CDR2 FVKESK, per germline. CDR3 sequence: CASSPRTGDYEQYF. DNA of the CDR3: TGTGCCAGCAGCCCAAGGACAGGAGACTACGAGCAGTACTTC.

In its sample, this clonotype was seen a few times. The CDR3, as DNA: TGTGCCAGCAGCGAAGAATGGGGAGGAACTGAAGCTTTCTTT. Protein product: CASSEEWGGTEAFF. The chain recombines TRBV7-2 with TRBJ1-1; D is undetermined. Germline CDR1 and CDR2: SGHTA and FQGNSA. Trimming left V 5 bases short and J 5 bases short, with 15 bases between. The CDR3 runs 14 residues. Based on the CDR3 plus reference TRBV7-2 and TRBJ1-1, the full variable domain is GAGVSQSPSNKVTEKGKDVELRCDPISGHTALYWYRQSLGQGLEFLIYFQGNSAPDKSGLPSDRFSAERTGGSVSTLTIQRTQQEDSAVYLCASSEEWGGTEAFFGQGTRLTVV.

This clonotype appeared a few times. The junction differs from germline at one of its ends, possibly a read error. The rearrangement uses TRBV5-1 and TRBJ1-1; D remains ambiguous. CDR3 length: 15 residues. CDR1 is SGHRS, CDR2 YFSETQ, per germline. The CDR3 DNA reads as TGCGCCAGCACCTTGACTCCGGAGGTTGACACTGAAGCTTTCTTT. Translated: CASTLTPEVDTEAFF.

In its sample, this clonotype was seen a few times. The rearrangement uses TRBV28 and TRBJ2-5; weak D call: TRBD2 (5 bases). V was pared by 5 bases and J by 5 bases, with 12 bases between. The CDR3 covers 13 residues. Germline V gene sequence: CDR1 MDHEN, CDR2 SYDVKM. CDR3 sequence: CASSPRGTETQYF. CDR3 DNA: TGTGCCAGCAGTCCCCGGGGTACGGAGACCCAGTACTTC.

This chain uses TRBV19 with TRBJ1-4; D call uncertain. There are 14 residues in the CDR3. V lost 2 bases and J 6 bases, leaving 10 bases between the germline ends. Per the germline V gene, CDR1 is LNHDA and CDR2 is SQIVND (reference sequence). The CDR3: CASSISGPDEKLFF. For the CDR3, the DNA is TGTGCCAGTAGTATATCCGGACCGGATGAAAAACTGTTTTTT.

This clonotype occurred a few times. The V gene is TRBV6-5, the J gene TRBJ2-6, with TRBD2 as a possible D gene (5 bases). Germline V lookup: CDR1 MNHEY, CDR2 SVGAGI. V gave up 8 bases and J gave up 1 base, with 12 bases separating them. The CDR3 consists of 15 residues. CDR3: CASRLRDSGANVLTF. DNA for the CDR3: TGTGCCAGCCGCCTGAGGGATTCTGGGGCCAACGTCCTGACTTTC.

This clonotype was counted between two and nine times. This chain uses TRBV29-1 with TRBJ2-1, with D unresolved. The CDR3 runs to 15 residues. Per the germline V gene, CDR1 is SQVTM and CDR2 is ANQGSEA. The ends were cut back, 4 bases at V and 0 bases at J, with 13 bases in the middle. CDR3 in DNA: TGCAGCGTTGCTAGATCTATAACCTCCTACAATGAGCAGTTCTTC. Translated: CSVARSITSYNEQFF.

The chain is built from TRBV19 and TRBJ1-2; 7 bases map to TRBD1. This CDR3 has 14 amino acids. CDR1 is LNHDA and CDR2 is SQIVND in the germline V gene (reference sequence). Trimming removed 5 bases from V and 3 bases from J; junction bases left unmatched: 6. The CDR3 protein is CASSSGQDHYGYTF. The CDR3 DNA reads TGTGCCAGTAGTTCCGGACAGGACCACTATGGCTACACCTTC.

This clonotype was seen ten or more times. The chain uses TRBV12-3 or TRBV12-4 and TRBJ2-2; 7 positions agree with TRBD1. This CDR3 contains 15 residues. Unmatched junction bases numbered 6, after V lost 3 bases and J lost 5 bases. The CDR3 DNA sequence: TGTGCCAGCAGTTTTAGACAGGGTTTTACCGGGGAGCTGTTTTTT. This sequence encodes CASSFRQGFTGELFF.

This clonotype was observed a handful of times. The chain carries TRBV7-3 and TRBJ2-1; D call uncertain. Trimming shortened V by 0 bases and J by 9 bases, and 9 bases separated the two germline ends. The CDR3 sequence is 13 residues long. Germline lookup yields CDR1 SGHTA and CDR2 FQGTGA. The CDR3 protein is CASSLTGWAEQFF. The CDR3 coding sequence is TGTGCCAGCAGCTTAACAGGGTGGGCTGAGCAGTTCTTC.

This clonotype was picked up many times. The chain links TRBV12-3 or TRBV12-4 to TRBJ1-5; D uncertain. V lost 1 base to trimming and J lost 5 bases, with 9 bases between them. The CDR3 length is 14 residues. Written as DNA, the CDR3 is TGTGCCAGCAGTTTAGGCCCACTCGATCAGCCCCAGCATTTT. It specifies CASSLGPLDQPQHF.

This clonotype was seen a few times. This rearrangement joins TRBV6-5 to TRBJ2-3, with D unclear. There are 12 residues in the CDR3. V shed 6 bases and J shed 10 bases, with 14 bases lying between them. CDR1 is MNHEY and CDR2 is SVGAGI in the germline V gene. The DNA of the CDR3 is TGTGCCAGCAGCCCGGAGAGGATCGCGCAGTATTTT. Translated, it gives CASSPERIAQYF.

At least ten counts were recorded for this clonotype. The chain has TRBV20-1 and TRBJ1-4; D not resolved. The CDR3 runs 15 residues. Germline V CDR1 and CDR2: DFQATT, SNEGSKA (reference sequence). The V end was cut by 0 bases, the J end by 3 bases, with 11 bases between. The CDR3 region is CSARDPRGSNEKLFF. The CDR3 bases are TGCAGTGCTAGAGATCCACGGGGATCTAATGAAAAACTGTTTTTT.

The table lists this clonotype with many counts. The V gene is TRBV27, the J gene TRBJ2-2; 12 bases are a match to TRBD2. V trimming: 4 bases; J trimming: 4 bases; junction bases outside the gene matches: 13. The CDR3 has 19 residues. The germline V gene encodes CDR1 MNHEY and CDR2 SMNVEV (reference sequence). This CDR3 reads CASSYRLAGGPQSTGELFF. DNA of the CDR3: TGTGCCAGCAGTTACCGTCTAGCGGGAGGGCCTCAGAGCACCGGGGAGCTGTTTTTT.

This clonotype was observed many times. The rearrangement uses TRBV7-9 and TRBJ2-7; perhaps TRBD2 as D (5 bases). V was shortened by 0 bases and J by 4 bases, with 16 bases between the two germline ends. Germline CDR1 is SEHNR and CDR2 is FQNEAQ (reference sequence). This CDR3 is built from 16 residues. DNA of the CDR3: TGTGCCAGCAGCTTAGCGAGGTTGGGAGAAATTTACGAGCAGTACTTC. This translates into CASSLARLGEIYEQYF.

This clonotype was counted ten times or more. The chain carries TRBV12-3 or TRBV12-4 and TRBJ1-5; a weak D match, TRBD1 (5 bases). The V end was cut by 3 bases, the J end by 4 bases, with 13 bases between. The CDR3 runs to 15 residues. As DNA, the CDR3 is TGTGCCAGCAGTTTGCAGATGCAGGGAAATCAGCCCCAGCATTTT. Its translation is CASSLQMQGNQPQHF.

The rearrangement uses TRBV19 and TRBJ1-1, with D possibly TRBD1 on 5 matching bases. The V and J ends lost 5 bases and 6 bases respectively, with 13 bases between them. Germline CDR1 reads LNHDA; CDR2 reads SQIVND (reference sequence). The CDR3 covers 13 residues. In nucleotides, the CDR3 is TGTGCCAGTAGTGAAGGGTTAGGGGCTGAAGCTTTCTTT. This translates into CASSEGLGAEAFF.

This clonotype was counted many times. V and J are TRBV6-1 and TRBJ2-1; 11 positions agree with TRBD1. Germline lookup yields CDR1 MNHNS and CDR2 SASEGT. Trimming at V came to 6 bases and at J to 6 bases, leaving 4 bases not matched to a gene. The CDR3 runs 14 residues. Here the CDR3 reads CASRGQGDGNEQFF. The DNA for the CDR3 is TGTGCCAGCAGGGGACAGGGGGACGGCAATGAGCAGTTCTTC.